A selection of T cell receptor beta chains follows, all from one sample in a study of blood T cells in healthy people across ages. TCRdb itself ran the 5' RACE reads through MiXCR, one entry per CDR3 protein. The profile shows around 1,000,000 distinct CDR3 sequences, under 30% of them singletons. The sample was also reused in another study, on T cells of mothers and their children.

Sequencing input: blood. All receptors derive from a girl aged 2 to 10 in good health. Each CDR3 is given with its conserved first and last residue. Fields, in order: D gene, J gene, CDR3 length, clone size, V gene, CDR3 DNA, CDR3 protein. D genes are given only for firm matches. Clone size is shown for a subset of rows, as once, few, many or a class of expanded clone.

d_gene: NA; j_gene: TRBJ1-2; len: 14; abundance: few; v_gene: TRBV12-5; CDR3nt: TGTGCTAGTGGCAGGTACCGGGCTAACTATGGCTACACCTTC; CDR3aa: CASGRYRANYGYTF
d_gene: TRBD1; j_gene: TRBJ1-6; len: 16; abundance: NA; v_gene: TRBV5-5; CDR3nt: TGTGCCAGCAGCTGGACCGGGACAGGGGATTTCTCACCCCTCCACTTT; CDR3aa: CASSWTGTGDFSPLHF
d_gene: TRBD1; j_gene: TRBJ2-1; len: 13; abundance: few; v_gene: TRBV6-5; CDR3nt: TGTGCCAGCAGTCGGGACAGGGAGGATGAGCAGTTCTTC; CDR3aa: CASSRDREDEQFF
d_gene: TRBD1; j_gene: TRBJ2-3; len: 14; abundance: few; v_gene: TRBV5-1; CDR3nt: TGCGCCAGCGGAGACAGGGGGGACGCAGATACGCAGTATTTT; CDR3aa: CASGDRGDADTQYF
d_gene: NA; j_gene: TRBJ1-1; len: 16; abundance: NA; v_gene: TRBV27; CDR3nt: TGTGCCACCTTCCGAATCGGCAGGGCCGGGAACACTGAAGCTTTCTTT; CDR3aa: CATFRIGRAGNTEAFF
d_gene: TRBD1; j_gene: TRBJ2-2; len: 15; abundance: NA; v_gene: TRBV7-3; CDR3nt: TGTGCCAGCAGCTTAACCCTTACAGGGGCCGGGGAGCTGTTTTTT; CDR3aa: CASSLTLTGAGELFF
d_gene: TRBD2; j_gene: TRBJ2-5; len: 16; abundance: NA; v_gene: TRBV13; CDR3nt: TGTGCCAGCAGCCAAAGACTAGCGGGGATTGAAGAGACCCAGTACTTC; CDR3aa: CASSQRLAGIEETQYF
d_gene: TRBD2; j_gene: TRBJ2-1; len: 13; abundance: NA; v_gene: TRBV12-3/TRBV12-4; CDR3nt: TGTGCCAGCAGTGGGACTAGCTACAATGAGCAGTTCTTC; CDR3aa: CASSGTSYNEQFF
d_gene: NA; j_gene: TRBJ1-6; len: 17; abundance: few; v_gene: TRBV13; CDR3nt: TGTGCCAGCAGCTCTCGCTACAGGAGCTCCTATAATTCACCCCTCCACTTT; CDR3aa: CASSSRYRSSYNSPLHF
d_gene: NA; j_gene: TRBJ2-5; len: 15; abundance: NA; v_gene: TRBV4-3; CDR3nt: TGCGCCAGCAGCCAAGATCGGAGGTTCCAAGAGACCCAGTACTTC; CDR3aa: CASSQDRRFQETQYF
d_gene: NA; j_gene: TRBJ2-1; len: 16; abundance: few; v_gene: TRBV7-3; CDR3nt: TGTGCCAGCAGCTTAATGCAGGTGACTCAAACGAATGAGCAGTTCTTC; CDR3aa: CASSLMQVTQTNEQFF
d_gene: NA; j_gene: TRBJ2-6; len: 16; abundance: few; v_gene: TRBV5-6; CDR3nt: TGTGCCAGCAGCTTGTGGTGGGGAACTGGGGCCAACGTCCTGACTTTC; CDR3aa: CASSLWWGTGANVLTF
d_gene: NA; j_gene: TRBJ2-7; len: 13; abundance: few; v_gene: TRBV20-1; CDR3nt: TGCAGTGCTCGTGACATCCACTCCTACGAGCAGTACTTC; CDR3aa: CSARDIHSYEQYF
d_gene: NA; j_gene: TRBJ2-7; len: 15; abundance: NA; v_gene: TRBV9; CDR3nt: TGTGCCAGCAGCCCCGGGACTTACAGTACCTACGAGCAGTACTTC; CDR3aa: CASSPGTYSTYEQYF
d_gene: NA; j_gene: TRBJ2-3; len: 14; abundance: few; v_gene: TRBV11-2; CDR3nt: TGTGCCAGCAGCTTAGATGCCGAGGCAACTACGCAGTATTTT; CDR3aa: CASSLDAEATTQYF
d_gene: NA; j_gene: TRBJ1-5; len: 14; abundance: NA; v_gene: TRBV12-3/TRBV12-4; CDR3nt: TGTGCCAGCAGTTTAAATCCAGGCAATCAGCCCCAGCATTTT; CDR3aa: CASSLNPGNQPQHF
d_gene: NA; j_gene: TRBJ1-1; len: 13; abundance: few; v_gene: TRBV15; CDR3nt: TGTGCCACCAGCAGAGATTTATTGGCGCGGGCTTTCTTT; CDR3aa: CATSRDLLARAFF
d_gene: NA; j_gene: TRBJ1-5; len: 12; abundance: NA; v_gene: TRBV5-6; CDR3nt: TGTGCCAGCAGCATAACCGATCAGCCCCAGCATTTT; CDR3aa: CASSITDQPQHF
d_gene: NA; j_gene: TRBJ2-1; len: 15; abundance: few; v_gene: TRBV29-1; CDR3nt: TGCAGCGTTGAATTGGCCGAGTACCTGGACAATGAGCAGTTCTTC; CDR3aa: CSVELAEYLDNEQFF
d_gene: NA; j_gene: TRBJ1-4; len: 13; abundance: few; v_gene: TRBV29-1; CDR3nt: TGCAGCGTTGAGGCCCCGGGCGCGTGGAAACTGTTTTTT; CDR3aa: CSVEAPGAWKLFF
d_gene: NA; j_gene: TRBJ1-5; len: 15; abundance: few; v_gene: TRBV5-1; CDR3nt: TGCGCCAGCAGCTTGTCGGCAGGAATCAATCAGCCCCAGCATTTT; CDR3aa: CASSLSAGINQPQHF
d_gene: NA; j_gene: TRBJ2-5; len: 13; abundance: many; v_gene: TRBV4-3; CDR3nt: TGCGCCAGCAGCCAAGATCCCGGTGAGACCCAGTACTTC; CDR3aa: CASSQDPGETQYF
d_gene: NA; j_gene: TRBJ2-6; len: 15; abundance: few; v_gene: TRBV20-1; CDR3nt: TGCAGTGCTAGAGTTACGAGCTCTGGGGCCAACGTCCTGACTTTC; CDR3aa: CSARVTSSGANVLTF
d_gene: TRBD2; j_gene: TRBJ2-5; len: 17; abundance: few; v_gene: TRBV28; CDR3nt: TGTGCCAGCAGTTTAAGGACTAGCTCGACAGCCAGAGAGACCCAGTACTTC; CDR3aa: CASSLRTSSTARETQYF
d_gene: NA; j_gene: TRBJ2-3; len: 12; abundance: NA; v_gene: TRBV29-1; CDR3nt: TGCAGCGTCCGGCTGTTCACAGATACGCAGTATTTT; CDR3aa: CSVRLFTDTQYF
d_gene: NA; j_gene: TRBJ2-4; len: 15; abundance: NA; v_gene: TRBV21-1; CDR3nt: TGTGCCAGCGAGGGGTCGATTGTACGCAAAAACATTCAGTACTTC; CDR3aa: CASEGSIVRKNIQYF
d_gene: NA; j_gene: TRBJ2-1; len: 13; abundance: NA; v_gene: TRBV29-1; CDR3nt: TGCAGCCTCGGGATGACGTCCTACAATGAGCAGTTCTTC; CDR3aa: CSLGMTSYNEQFF
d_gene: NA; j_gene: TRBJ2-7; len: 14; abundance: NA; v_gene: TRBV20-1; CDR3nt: TGCAGTGCTAGAGGGAACGAGCGACCGAACGAGCAGTACTTC; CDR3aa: CSARGNERPNEQYF
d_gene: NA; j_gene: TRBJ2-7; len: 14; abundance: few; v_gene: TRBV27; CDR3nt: TGTGCCAGCAGTGCTAGGGGACTCCTTAACGAGCAGTACTTC; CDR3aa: CASSARGLLNEQYF
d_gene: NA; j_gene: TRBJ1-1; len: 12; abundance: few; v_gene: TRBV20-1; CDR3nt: TGCAGTGCTAGCGTTCTCGAGGGGTTAGCTTTCTTT; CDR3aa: CSASVLEGLAFF
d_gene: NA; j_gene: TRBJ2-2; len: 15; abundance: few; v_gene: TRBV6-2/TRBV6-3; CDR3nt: TGTGCCAGCAGCCCCTCTCTAGTTATCACCGGGGAGCTGTTGTTT; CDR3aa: CASSPSLVITGELLF
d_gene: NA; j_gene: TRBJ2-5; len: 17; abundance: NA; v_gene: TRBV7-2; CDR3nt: TGTGCCAGCAGCTTAGCGCTAAGTTGGGCCATCCAAGAGACCCAGTACTTC; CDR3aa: CASSLALSWAIQETQYF
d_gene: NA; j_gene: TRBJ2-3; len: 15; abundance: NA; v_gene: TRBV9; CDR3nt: TGTGCCAGCAGCGTAGTTGGGACACTCGGAGATACGCAGTATTTT; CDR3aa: CASSVVGTLGDTQYF
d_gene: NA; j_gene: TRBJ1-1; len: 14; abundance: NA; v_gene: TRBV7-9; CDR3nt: TGTGCCAGCAGCTTAGCGATGCAGGGAATTGAAGCTTTCTTT; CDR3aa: CASSLAMQGIEAFF
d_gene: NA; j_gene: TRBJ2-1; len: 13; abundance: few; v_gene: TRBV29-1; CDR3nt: TGCAGCGGAAGGGGGGCCGGGGACAATGAGCAGTTCTTC; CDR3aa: CSGRGAGDNEQFF
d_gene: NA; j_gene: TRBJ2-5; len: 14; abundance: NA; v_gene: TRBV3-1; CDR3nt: TGTGCCAGCAGCCAAGAGGCAGGGGGGCAGACCCAGTACTTC; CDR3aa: CASSQEAGGQTQYF
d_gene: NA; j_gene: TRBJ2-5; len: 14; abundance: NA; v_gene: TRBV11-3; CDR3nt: TGTGCCAGCAGCTTAGGGAGCCTCCAAGAGACCCAGTACTTC; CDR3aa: CASSLGSLQETQYF
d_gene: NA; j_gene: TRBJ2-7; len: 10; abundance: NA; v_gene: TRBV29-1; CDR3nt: TGCAGCGTTGTTGGGGACGAGCAGTACTTC; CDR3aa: CSVVGDEQYF
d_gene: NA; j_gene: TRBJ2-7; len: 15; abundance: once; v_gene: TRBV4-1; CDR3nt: TGCGCCAGCAGCCGGGAGGCTCAGACGGTCTACGAGCAGTACTTC; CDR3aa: CASSREAQTVYEQYF
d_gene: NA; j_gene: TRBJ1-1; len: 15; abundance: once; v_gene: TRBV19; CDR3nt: TGTGCCAGTAGTATACGACCCGGGGGGAGGACTGAAGCTTTCTTT; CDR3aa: CASSIRPGGRTEAFF
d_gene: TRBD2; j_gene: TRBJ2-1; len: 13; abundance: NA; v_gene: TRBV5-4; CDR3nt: TGTGCCAGCAGCGAAACTAACCTAGCGGGACAGTTCTTC; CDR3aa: CASSETNLAGQFF
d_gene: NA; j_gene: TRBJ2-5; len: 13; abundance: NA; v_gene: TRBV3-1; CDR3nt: TGTGCCAGCAGCCCGGGTGGTAGAGTTGGGGTGTACTTC; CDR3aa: CASSPGGRVGVYF
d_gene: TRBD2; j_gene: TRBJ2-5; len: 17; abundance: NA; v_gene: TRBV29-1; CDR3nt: TGCAGCGTTGAAGTCCTACCGCCTCGGGGGGGCCAAGAGACCCAGTACTTC; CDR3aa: CSVEVLPPRGGQETQYF
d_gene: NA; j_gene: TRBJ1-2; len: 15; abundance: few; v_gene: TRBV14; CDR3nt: TGTGCCAGCAGCCGTATGTGGCAGGGAGACTATGGCTACACCTTC; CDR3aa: CASSRMWQGDYGYTF
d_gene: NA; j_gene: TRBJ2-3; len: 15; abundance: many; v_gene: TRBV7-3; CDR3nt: TGTGCCAGCAGCCCCTCGGGGGGCCCCACAGATACGCAGTATTTT; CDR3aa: CASSPSGGPTDTQYF
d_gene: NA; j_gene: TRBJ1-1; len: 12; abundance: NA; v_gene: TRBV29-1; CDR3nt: TGCAGCGTTGAAAGCCGAACAGCGCGAGCTTTCTTT; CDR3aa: CSVESRTARAFF
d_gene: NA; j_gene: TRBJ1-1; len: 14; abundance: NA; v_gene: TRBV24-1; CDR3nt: TGTGCCACCAGTGCAGGGGACGAAAGCACTGAAGCTTTCTTT; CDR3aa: CATSAGDESTEAFF